Here is one TCR beta chain with its context. Antigen: not known. This CDR3 spans 15 amino acids. V was shortened by 1 base and J by 2 bases, with 9 bases between the two germline ends. Per the germline V gene, CDR1 is SGHTA and CDR2 is FQGNSA. The data stem from a study of OX40 agonist ivuxolimab in advanced cancers. About the study: Ivuxolimab was delivered to patients intravenously every 2 weeks at doses spanning 0.01 to 10 mg/kg. Treatment received earlier with anti-PD-1, anti-PD-L1 or anti-CTLA-4 agents was allowed, and 40% had some. Partial responses occurred in Three dose-escalation patients, one with hepatocellular carcinoma and two with cutaneous melanoma. Notes on the study in general: There was clonal expansion of CD4+ and CD8+ blood T cells by week 6 at 0.1 to 3.0 mg/kg.

The repertoire was sequenced with immunoSEQ multiplex PCR; TCRdb's copy has only in-frame clones and lacks some. The sample contains 70,000 to 80,000 clones, under 95% of which appear only once. The sequence came from an adult with an advanced solid tumor such as melanoma, head and neck, liver or kidney cancer. The chain carries TRBV7-2 and TRBJ1-5, with D perhaps matching TRBD1 (5 bases). Here the sequenced sample was CD4+ or CD8+ T cells sorted from blood, taken in a trial of the OX40 agonist ivuxolimab. CDR3 amino acids: CASSLGGLGNQPQHF. Written as DNA, the CDR3 is TGTGCCAGCAGCTTAGGGGGACTGGGCAATCAGCCCCAGCATTTT.